Presented here are 20 T cell receptor beta chains from one specimen sequenced in a study of blood T cell repertoires in COVID-19. Sequencing was performed with immunoSEQ multiplex PCR; in TCRdb, only in-frame clones are kept and a portion is missing. The sample consists of 200,000 to 300,000 clones, 70% to 90% of them appearing once. The material sequenced was PBMCs or T cells enriched from blood (not recorded which). These receptors all come from a man aged 35 to 55 who had recovered from COVID-19.

This clone appeared once. The CDR3 loop is CASSPQTGFQETQYF. CDR3 sequence (DNA): TGTGCCAGCAGCCCACAGACAGGGTTCCAAGAGACCCAGTACTTC. The chain carries TRBV7-2 and TRBJ2-5; TRBD1 agrees at 7 bases. CDR3 length: 15 residues. Germline CDR1 SGHTA, CDR2 FQGNSA. Trimming cost V 5 bases and J 1 base; bases outside gene matches: 7.

This chain links TRBV5-8 with TRBJ1-1, with 11 positions matching TRBD1. The germline V gene encodes CDR1 SGHTS and CDR2 YDEGEE. This CDR3 region has 17 residues. V dropped 4 bases and J dropped 1; count of bases not matched to a gene: 9. The CDR3 protein is CASSPRDRGIRNTEAFF. The DNA for the CDR3 is TGTGCCAGCAGCCCCCGGGACAGGGGGATACGGAACACTGAAGCTTTCTTT.

V and J are TRBV3-1 (or the pseudogene TRBV3-2) and TRBJ1-3; possibly TRBD1 for D (5 bases). The CDR3 loop spans 13 amino acids. Germline V lookup: CDR1 LGHDT, CDR2 YNNKEL (reference sequence). V gave up 5 bases and J gave up 5 bases, with 10 bases separating them. CDR3 residues: CASSRGLRNTIYF. The CDR3 coding sequence is TGTGCCAGCAGCAGGGGTTTGCGAAACACCATATATTTT.

The gene calls are TRBV7-9 and TRBJ2-2; 7 nucleotides align to TRBD1. CDR1 and CDR2 from the germline V gene are SEHNR and FQNEAQ (reference sequence). The CDR3 runs 15 residues. J gave up 0 bases and V 10 bases, and 8 bases lay outside the gene matches. For the CDR3, the DNA is TGTGCCACGATACCCCAGGGGGCGAACACCGGGGAGCTGTTTTTT. As protein: CATIPQGANTGELFF.

This chain uses TRBV7-9 with TRBJ1-3, with TRBD1 matching over 9 bases. The CDR3 is made up of 14 amino acids. Trimming at V came to 3 bases and at J to 6 bases, leaving 3 bases not matched to a gene. Germline V gene lookup returns CDR1 SEHNR and CDR2 FQNEAQ (reference sequence). This CDR3 reads CASSLTGGENTIYF. In DNA form, the CDR3 reads TGTGCCAGCAGCTTGACAGGGGGTGAAAACACCATATATTTT.

In DNA, the CDR3 is TGTGCCAGCAGCCTTCCCAGACAGGGGGCGGATGGCTACACCTTC. It is translated as CASSLPRQGADGYTF. The chain couples TRBV28 to TRBJ1-2; TRBD1 matches 10 bases. J lost 6 bases, V lost 6 bases, and 10 bases had no gene match. The length of the CDR3 is 15 residues. Germline V gene data show CDR1 as MDHEN and CDR2 as SYDVKM.

J is TRBJ2-3 and V is TRBV13, with 12 bases identical to TRBD2. The CDR3 totals 16 residues. V shed 4 bases, J shed 9 bases, and the junction held 11 bases outside the gene matches. In germline, CDR1 is PRHDT, CDR2 FYEKMQ (reference sequence). The CDR3 nucleotides are TGTGCCAGCAGCTCTCGACTAGCGGGGGCCCGTGGCACGCAGTATTTT. Translated: CASSSRLAGARGTQYF.

The CDR3 spells CASSQATGVGNTIYF. The CDR3 bases are TGCGCCAGCAGCCAGGCGACAGGGGTCGGAAACACCATATATTTT. This chain uses TRBV4-1 with TRBJ1-3; 8 bases align to TRBD1. CDR1 is MGHRA, CDR2 YSYEKL, per germline. CDR3 size: 15 residues. With 3 bases clipped from V and 4 bases from J, the junction kept 5 bases outside the gene matches.

CDR3 bases: TGTGCCAGTAGCCTGACAGGGGGAGAGGAGACCCAGTACTTC. Its translation: CASSLTGGEETQYF. The chain couples TRBV19 to TRBJ2-5; 9 nucleotides align to TRBD1. Germline V gene sequence: CDR1 LNHDA, CDR2 SQIVND (reference sequence). The CDR3 runs to 14 residues. The junction had 7 bases not matched to a gene; V was cut back by 6 bases and J by 5 bases.

CDR3 in DNA: TGTGCCAGCAGCTTAGCCACCTTGAACACTGAAGCTTTCTTT. It codes for CASSLATLNTEAFF. The chain links TRBV5-6 to TRBJ1-1; D call uncertain. The germline V gene encodes CDR1 SGHDT and CDR2 YYEEEE. The V and J ends lost 2 bases and 0 bases respectively, with 8 bases between them. The CDR3 covers 14 residues.

The V gene is TRBV27, the J gene TRBJ1-5, with no clear D. CDR3 size: 16 residues. With 5 bases removed from V and 0 bases from J, the gap between germline ends came to 14 bases. Germline V gene lookup returns CDR1 MNHEY and CDR2 SMNVEV (reference sequence). CDR3 in amino acids: CASSPDSGNSNQPQHF. In DNA, the CDR3 is TGTGCCAGCAGTCCAGACTCGGGGAATAGCAATCAGCCCCAGCATTTT.

V is TRBV5-5 and J is TRBJ2-7, with D tentatively TRBD1 (5 bases). Germline loops: CDR1 SGHKS, CDR2 YYEKEE (reference sequence). Trimming took off 4 bases at V and 0 bases at J, with 8 bases between the two ends. CDR3 length: 13 amino acids. CDR3 amino acids: CASSADTSYEQYF. The CDR3 DNA reads TGTGCCAGCAGCGCGGACACCTCCTACGAGCAGTACTTC.

The chain couples TRBV4-1 to TRBJ2-1; possible D gene TRBD2, 5 bases. The germline V gene encodes CDR1 MGHRA and CDR2 YSYEKL. Trimming took 0 bases from V and 0 from J, leaving 12 bases between them. This CDR3 comprises 17 residues. CDR3 sequence (DNA): TGCGCCAGCAGCCAAGATATGCCGGGGATCTCCTACAATGAGCAGTTCTTC. This translates into CASSQDMPGISYNEQFF.

J is TRBJ2-1 and V is TRBV7-9; possible D gene TRBD2, 5 bases. The CDR3 spans 12 residues. Trimming took off 6 bases at V and 10 bases at J, with 13 bases between the two ends. CDR1 SEHNR and CDR2 FQNEAQ come from the germline V gene (reference sequence). The CDR3 is CASSSWGEEQFF. In nucleotides, the CDR3 is TGTGCCAGCAGTTCTTGGGGAGAGGAGCAGTTCTTC.

This chain uses TRBV7-2 with TRBJ2-5; 7 bases align to TRBD2. Germline CDR1 SGHTA, CDR2 FQGNSA. The length of the CDR3 is 14 residues. Losses at the gene ends were 1 base for V and 2 bases for J; bases not matched to a gene: 1. CDR3 sequence: CASSLVGGQETQYF. The CDR3 DNA reads as TGTGCCAGCAGCTTAGTGGGGGGGCAAGAGACCCAGTACTTC.

V gene TRBV13 combines with J gene TRBJ2-3; TRBD1 might be the D (6 bases). Germline assignment: CDR1 PRHDT and CDR2 FYEKMQ (reference sequence). The CDR3 runs to 15 residues. V lost 4 bases and J lost 4, with 15 bases in between. The CDR3 sequence: CASSYRVYSSDTQYF. The CDR3 nucleotides read TGTGCCAGCAGCTACAGGGTTTATAGTTCAGATACGCAGTATTTT. The variable domain in full, completed from reference TRBV13 and TRBJ2-3, reads AAGVIQSPRHLIKEKRETATLKCYPIPRHDTVYWYQQGPGQDPQFLISFYEKMQSDKGSIPDRFSAQQFSDYHSELNMSSLELGDSALYFCASSYRVYSSDTQYFGPGTRLTVL.

DNA for the CDR3: TGCAGCGTCAAGACGGGACAGGGGAGAAATGAGCAGTTCTTC. It yields the protein CSVKTGQGRNEQFF. The chain has TRBV29-1 and TRBJ2-1, with 10 bases that match TRBD1. J gave up 7 bases and V 6 bases, and 9 bases lay outside the gene matches. The germline CDR1 and CDR2 sequences are SQVTM and ANQGSEA. The CDR3 is 14 amino acids.

V and J are TRBV9 and TRBJ1-2; the D is unclear. The V and J ends lost 0 bases and 2 bases respectively, with 8 bases between them. Looked up from germline, CDR1 is SGDLS and CDR2 is YYNGEE. The CDR3 has 14 amino acids. This CDR3 is CASSVAPGNYGYTF. DNA of the CDR3: TGTGCCAGCAGCGTAGCTCCGGGGAACTATGGCTACACCTTC.

The chain recombines TRBV9 with TRBJ2-6; 7 bases agree with TRBD1. The CDR3 totals 18 residues. Germline CDR1 SGDLS, CDR2 YYNGEE. V was pared by 4 bases and J by 2 bases, with 12 bases of the junction left unmatched. The DNA of the CDR3 is TGTGCCAGCAGCTATTTTTCGACAGGGATGACTGGGGCCAACGTCCTGACTTTC. Its translation is CASSYFSTGMTGANVLTF.

This sequence joins TRBV3-1 (or the pseudogene TRBV3-2) and TRBJ2-5; D might be TRBD2 (6 bases). The V gene lost 3 bases and the J gene lost 0 bases, with 11 bases spanning the gap. The CDR3 covers 15 residues. Germline assignment: CDR1 LGHDT and CDR2 YNNKEL (reference sequence). The CDR3 DNA follows: TGTGCCAGCAGCCATGGGGGGAGCGACCAAGAGACCCAGTACTTC. Residues: CASSHGGSDQETQYF.